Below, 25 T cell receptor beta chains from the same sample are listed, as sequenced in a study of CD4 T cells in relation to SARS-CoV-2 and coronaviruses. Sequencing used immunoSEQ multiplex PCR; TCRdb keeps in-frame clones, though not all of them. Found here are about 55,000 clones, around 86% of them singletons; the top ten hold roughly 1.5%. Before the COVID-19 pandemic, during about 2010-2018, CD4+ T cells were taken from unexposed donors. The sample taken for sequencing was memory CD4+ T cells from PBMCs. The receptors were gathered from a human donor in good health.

The chain's CDR3 is CATSDYRELNEQFF. DNA of the CDR3: TGTGCCACCAGTGATTATCGGGAGTTGAATGAGCAGTTCTTC. This chain links TRBV24-1 with TRBJ2-1; D perhaps matches TRBD2 (6 bases). The CDR3 has 14 residues. In germline, CDR1 is KGHDR, CDR2 SFDVKD. V lost 2 bases and J lost 7, with 11 bases in between.

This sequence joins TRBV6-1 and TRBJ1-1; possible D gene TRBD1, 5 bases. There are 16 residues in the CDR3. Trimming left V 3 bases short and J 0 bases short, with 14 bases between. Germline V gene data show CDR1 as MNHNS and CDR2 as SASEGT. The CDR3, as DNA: TGTGCCAGCAGTGACAGACCGGGACGGATGAACACTGAAGCTTTCTTT. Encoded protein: CASSDRPGRMNTEAFF.

The CDR3 protein is CASRGTGIYNEQFF. CDR3 DNA sequence: TGCGCCAGCAGGGGGACAGGGATCTACAATGAGCAGTTCTTC. The V and J genes are TRBV4-1 and TRBJ2-1; 9 positions agree with TRBD1. The junction had 3 bases not matched to a gene; V was cut back by 6 bases and J by 3 bases. Germline CDR1 reads MGHRA; CDR2 reads YSYEKL. CDR3 length equals 14 residues.

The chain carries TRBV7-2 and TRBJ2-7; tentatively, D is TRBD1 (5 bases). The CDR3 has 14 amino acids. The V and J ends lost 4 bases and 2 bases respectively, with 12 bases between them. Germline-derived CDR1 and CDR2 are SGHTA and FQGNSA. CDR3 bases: TGTGCCAGCAGCTCCCCGACAGCCACCTACGAGCAGTACTTC. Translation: CASSSPTATYEQYF.

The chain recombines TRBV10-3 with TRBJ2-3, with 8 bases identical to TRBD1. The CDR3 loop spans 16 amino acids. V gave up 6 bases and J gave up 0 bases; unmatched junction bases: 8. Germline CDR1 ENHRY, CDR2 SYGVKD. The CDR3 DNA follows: TGTGCCATCAGCAACCAGGGGGCAGGCAGCACAGATACGCAGTATTTT. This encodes CAISNQGAGSTDTQYF.

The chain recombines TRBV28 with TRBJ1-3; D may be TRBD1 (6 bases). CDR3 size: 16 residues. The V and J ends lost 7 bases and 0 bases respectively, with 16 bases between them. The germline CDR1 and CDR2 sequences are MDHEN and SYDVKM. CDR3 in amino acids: CASMSGAKNSGNTIYF. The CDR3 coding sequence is TGTGCCAGCATGTCAGGGGCGAAAAACTCTGGAAACACCATATATTTT.

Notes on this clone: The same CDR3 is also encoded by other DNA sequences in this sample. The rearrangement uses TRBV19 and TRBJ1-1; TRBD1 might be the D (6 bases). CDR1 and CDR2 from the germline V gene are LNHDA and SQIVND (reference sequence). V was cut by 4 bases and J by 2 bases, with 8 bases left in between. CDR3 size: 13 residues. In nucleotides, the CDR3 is TGTGCCAGTAGTACAGGGGTAAACACTGAAGCTTTCTTT. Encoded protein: CASSTGVNTEAFF.

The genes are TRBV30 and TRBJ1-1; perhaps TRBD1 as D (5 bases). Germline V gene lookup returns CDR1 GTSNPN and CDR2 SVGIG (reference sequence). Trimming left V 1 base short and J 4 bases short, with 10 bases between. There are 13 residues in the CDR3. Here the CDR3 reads CAWSATTGTEAFF. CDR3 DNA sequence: TGTGCCTGGAGTGCCACCACAGGCACTGAAGCTTTCTTT.

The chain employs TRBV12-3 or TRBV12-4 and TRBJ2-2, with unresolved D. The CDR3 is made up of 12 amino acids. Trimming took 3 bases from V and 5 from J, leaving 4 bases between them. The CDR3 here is CASSLGTGELFF. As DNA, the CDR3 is TGTGCCAGCAGTTTGGGGACCGGGGAGCTGTTTTTT.

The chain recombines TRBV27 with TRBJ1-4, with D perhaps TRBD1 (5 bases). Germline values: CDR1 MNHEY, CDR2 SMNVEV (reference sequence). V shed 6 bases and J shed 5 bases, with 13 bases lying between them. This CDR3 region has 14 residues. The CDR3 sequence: CASRSGHSNEKLFF. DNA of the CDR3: TGTGCCAGCAGAAGCGGACACTCGAATGAAAAACTGTTTTTT.

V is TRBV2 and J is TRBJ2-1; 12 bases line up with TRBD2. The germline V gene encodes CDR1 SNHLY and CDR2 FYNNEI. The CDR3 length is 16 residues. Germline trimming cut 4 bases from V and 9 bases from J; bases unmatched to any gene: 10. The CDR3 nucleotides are TGTGCCAGCAGTGCTATCCGACTAGCGGGAGTTAGTGAGCAGTTCTTC. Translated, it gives CASSAIRLAGVSEQFF.

DNA of the CDR3: TGTGCCAGCAGCGTAGTGGGACAGAGCAATGAGCAGTTCTTC. It is translated as CASSVVGQSNEQFF. The rearrangement uses TRBV9 and TRBJ2-1; 7 bases are shared with TRBD1. The germline CDR1 and CDR2 sequences are SGDLS and YYNGEE. With 0 bases clipped from V and 6 bases from J, the junction kept 3 bases outside the gene matches. This CDR3 contains 14 residues.

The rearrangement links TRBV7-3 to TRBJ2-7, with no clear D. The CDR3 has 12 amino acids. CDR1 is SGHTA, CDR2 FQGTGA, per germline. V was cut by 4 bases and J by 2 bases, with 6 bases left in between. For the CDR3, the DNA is TGTGCCAGCAGCTCAACCCCCTACGAGCAGTACTTC. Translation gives CASSSTPYEQYF.

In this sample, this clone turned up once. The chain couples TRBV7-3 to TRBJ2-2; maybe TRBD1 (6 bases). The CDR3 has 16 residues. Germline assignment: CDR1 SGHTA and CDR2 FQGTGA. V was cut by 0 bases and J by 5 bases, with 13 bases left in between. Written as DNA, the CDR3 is TGTGCCAGCAGCTTAACTTCTTCCAGGGGTACCGGGGAGCTGTTTTTT. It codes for CASSLTSSRGTGELFF.

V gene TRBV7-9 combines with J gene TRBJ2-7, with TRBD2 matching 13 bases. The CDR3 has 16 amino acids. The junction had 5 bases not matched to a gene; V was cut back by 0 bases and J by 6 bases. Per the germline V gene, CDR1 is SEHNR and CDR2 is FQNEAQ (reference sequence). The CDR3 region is CASSLAGLAGKLEQYF. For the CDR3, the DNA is TGTGCCAGCAGCTTAGCGGGACTAGCGGGAAAGCTCGAGCAGTACTTC.

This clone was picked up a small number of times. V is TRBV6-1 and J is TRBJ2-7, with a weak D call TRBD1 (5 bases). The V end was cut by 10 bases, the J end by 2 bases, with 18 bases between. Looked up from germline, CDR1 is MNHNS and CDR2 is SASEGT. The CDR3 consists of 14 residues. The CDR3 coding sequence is TGTGCCACCACCCAGCAGGGTACCGCCTACGAGCAGTACTTC. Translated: CATTQQGTAYEQYF.

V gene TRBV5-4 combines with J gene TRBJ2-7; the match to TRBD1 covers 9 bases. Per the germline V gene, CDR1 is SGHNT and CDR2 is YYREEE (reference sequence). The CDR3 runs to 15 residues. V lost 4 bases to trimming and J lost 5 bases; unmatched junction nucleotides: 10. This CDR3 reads CASSQPGQGSHEQYF. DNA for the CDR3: TGTGCCAGCAGCCAGCCGGGACAGGGTTCTCACGAGCAGTACTTC.

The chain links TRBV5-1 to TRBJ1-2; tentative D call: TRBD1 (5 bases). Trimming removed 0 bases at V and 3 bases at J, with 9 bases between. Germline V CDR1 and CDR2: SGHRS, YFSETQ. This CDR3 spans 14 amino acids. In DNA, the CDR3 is TGCGCCAGCAGCTTGGATGGGGGGGACTATGGCTACACCTTC. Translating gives CASSLDGGDYGYTF. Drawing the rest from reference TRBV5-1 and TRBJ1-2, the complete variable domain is KAGVTQTPRYLIKTRGQQVTLSCSPISGHRSVSWYQQTPGQGLQFLFEYFSETQRNKGNFPGRFSGRQFSNSRSEMNVSTLELGDSALYLCASSLDGGDYGYTFGSGTRLTVV.

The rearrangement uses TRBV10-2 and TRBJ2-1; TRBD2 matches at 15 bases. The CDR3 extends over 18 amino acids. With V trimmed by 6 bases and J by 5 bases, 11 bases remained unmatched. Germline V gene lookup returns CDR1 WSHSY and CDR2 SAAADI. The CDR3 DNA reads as TGCGCCAGCAGAGGACTAGCGGGAGGGCCTGAGGACCACAATGAGCAGTTCTTC. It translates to CASRGLAGGPEDHNEQFF.

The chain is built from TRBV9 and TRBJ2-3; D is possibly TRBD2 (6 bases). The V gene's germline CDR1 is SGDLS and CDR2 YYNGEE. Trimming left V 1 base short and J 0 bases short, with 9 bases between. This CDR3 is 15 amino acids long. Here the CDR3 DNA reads TGTGCCAGCAGCGTATATGCGGGAAGCACAGATACGCAGTATTTT. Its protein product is CASSVYAGSTDTQYF.

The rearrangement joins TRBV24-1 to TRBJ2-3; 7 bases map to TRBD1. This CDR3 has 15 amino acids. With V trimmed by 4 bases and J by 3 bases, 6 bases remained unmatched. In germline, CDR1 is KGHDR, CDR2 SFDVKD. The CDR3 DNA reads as TGTGCCACCAGTGAACTACAGGGGCGAACAGATACGCAGTATTTT. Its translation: CATSELQGRTDTQYF.

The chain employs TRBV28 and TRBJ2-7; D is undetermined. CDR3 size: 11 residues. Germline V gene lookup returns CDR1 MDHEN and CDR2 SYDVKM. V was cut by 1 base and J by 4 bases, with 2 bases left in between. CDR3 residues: CASSLLYEQYF. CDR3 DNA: TGTGCCAGCAGTTTATTGTACGAGCAGTACTTC. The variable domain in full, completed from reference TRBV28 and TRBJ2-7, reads DVKVTQSSRYLVKRTGEKVFLECVQDMDHENMFWYRQDPGLGLRLIYFSYDVKMKEKGDIPEGYSVSREKKERFSLILESASTNQTSMYLCASSLLYEQYFGPGTRLTVT.

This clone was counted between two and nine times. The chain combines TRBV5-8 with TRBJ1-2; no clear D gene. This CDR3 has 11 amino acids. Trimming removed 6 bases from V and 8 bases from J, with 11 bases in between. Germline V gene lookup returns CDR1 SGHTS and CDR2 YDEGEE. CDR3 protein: CASTQRRGYTF. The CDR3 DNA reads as TGTGCCAGCACCCAACGGCGGGGCTACACCTTC.

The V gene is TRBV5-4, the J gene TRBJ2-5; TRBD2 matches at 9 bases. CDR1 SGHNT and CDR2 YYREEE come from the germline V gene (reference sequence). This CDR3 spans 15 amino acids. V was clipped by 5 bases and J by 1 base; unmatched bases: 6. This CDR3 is CASSLPGLAQETQYF. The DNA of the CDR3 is TGTGCCAGCAGTCTTCCGGGACTAGCCCAAGAGACCCAGTACTTC.

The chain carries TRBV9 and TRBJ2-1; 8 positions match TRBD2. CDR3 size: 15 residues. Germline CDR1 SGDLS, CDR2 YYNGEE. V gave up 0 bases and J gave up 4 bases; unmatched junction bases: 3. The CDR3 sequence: CASSVDSGIYNEQFF. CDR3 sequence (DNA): TGTGCCAGCAGCGTAGATAGCGGGATTTACAATGAGCAGTTCTTC.